This TCR beta chain comes out of a study of shared clonotypes between healthy human individuals. Under the authors' procedure: ImmunoSEQ sequences covered only the junction and lacked quality scores; filtering therefore differed. Using immunoSEQ multiplex PCR, the repertoire was profiled, and TCRdb retains in-frame clones only, with some absent. For V, J and clone size, that table is used; D and trimming come from the DNA. This table holds 650,000 to 750,000 clones, about 78% found once. Unmatched junction bases numbered 8, after V lost 7 bases and J lost 0 bases. This CDR3 has 18 residues. Germline values: CDR1 SGHVS, CDR2 FQNEAQ.

The sample comprised memory CD4+ T cells sorted from blood. As for subset: CD45RA-negative fraction. This sequence was found in a woman in her twenties or thirties in good health. The genes are TRBV7-8 and TRBJ2-1; 14 positions agree with TRBD2. The CDR3 DNA is TGTGCCAGCAACCCGGGACTAGCGGGGGTTACCTCCTACAATGAGCAGTTCTTC. This translates into CASNPGLAGVTSYNEQFF.